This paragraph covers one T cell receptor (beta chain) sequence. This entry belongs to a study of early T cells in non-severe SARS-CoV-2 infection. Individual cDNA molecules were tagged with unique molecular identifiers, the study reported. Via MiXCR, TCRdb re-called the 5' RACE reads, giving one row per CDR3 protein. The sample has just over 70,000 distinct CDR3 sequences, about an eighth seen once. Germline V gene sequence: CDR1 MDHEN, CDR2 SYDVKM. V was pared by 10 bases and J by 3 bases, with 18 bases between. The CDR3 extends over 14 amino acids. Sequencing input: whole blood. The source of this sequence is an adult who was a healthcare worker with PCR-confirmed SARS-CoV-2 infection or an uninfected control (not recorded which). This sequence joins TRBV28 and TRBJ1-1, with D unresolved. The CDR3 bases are TGTGCCACCTGGCCAGTTTTCAGGTACACTGAAGCTTTCTTT. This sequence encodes CATWPVFRYTEAFF.